Listed below are T cell receptor beta chains from one sample, sequenced in a study of blood T cell repertoires in COVID-19. Assay used: immunoSEQ multiplex PCR; TCRdb lists only in-frame clones, some missing. This sample has around 70,000 clones, with around nine tenths found just once. Material for sequencing was peripheral blood. All receptors derive from a woman aged 80 or older with active or convalescent COVID-19. The CDR3 runs from the conserved cysteine through the conserved F or W. The D gene is left open where the match is weak. Not all rows give a size; the values are once, few, many and, for expanded clones, a class.

>-|TRBV15|TRBD1|TRBJ1-5
CATSRVDRGLGQPQHF
TGTGCCACCAGCAGAGTAGACAGGGGTTTAGGGCAGCCCCAGCATTTT
>-|TRBV15|-|TRBJ2-7
CATSRDGVATYYEQYF
TGTGCCACCAGCAGAGATGGGGTAGCGACATACTACGAGCAGTACTTC
>-|TRBV2|TRBD2|TRBJ2-3
CASSAPSGGWRAGTDTQYF
TGTGCCAGCAGTGCGCCTAGCGGGGGGTGGAGAGCGGGCACAGATACGCAGTATTTT
>-|TRBV18|TRBD1|TRBJ2-7
CASSSTGGSYEQYF
TGTGCCAGCTCATCGACAGGGGGCTCCTACGAGCAGTACTTC
>-|TRBV5-4|-|TRBJ2-3
CASSPPSGLSTDTQYF
TGTGCCAGCAGCCCTCCGTCGGGACTGAGCACAGATACGCAGTATTTT
>-|TRBV6-5|-|TRBJ1-1
CASSYHRRFPTEAFF
TGTGCCAGCAGTTACCATCGCAGGTTTCCGACTGAAGCTTTCTTT
>-|TRBV7-9|-|TRBJ1-2
CASSDPILPGTSGYTF
TGTGCCAGCAGCGACCCTATACTACCGGGAACCTCTGGCTACACCTTC
>-|TRBV11-2|TRBD1|TRBJ2-7
CASSFGTGWYEQYF
TGTGCCAGCAGCTTTGGGACAGGGTGGTACGAGCAGTACTTC
>-|TRBV2|-|TRBJ1-4
CASSEVVGGEKLFF
TGTGCCAGCAGTGAAGTTGTGGGGGGTGAAAAACTGTTTTTT
>-|TRBV24-1|TRBD1|TRBJ2-4
CATGRRGIKVIQYF
TGTGCCACCGGTCGCAGGGGGATAAAAGTCATTCAGTACTTC
>-|TRBV30|-|TRBJ1-2
CASREEGYGYTF
TGTGCCTCTCGTGAAGAGGGATATGGCTACACCTTC
>-|TRBV9|TRBD1|TRBJ2-1
CATEPGQGAPRFF
TGTGCCACCGAACCGGGACAGGGGGCTCCTAGGTTCTTC
>-|TRBV11-1|TRBD1|TRBJ1-1
CASSPGQGMAFF
TGTGCCAGCAGCCCCGGACAGGGTATGGCTTTCTTT
>few|TRBV7-2|-|TRBJ1-1
CASSSQQGTEAFF
TGTGCCAGCAGCTCGCAGCAGGGAACTGAAGCTTTCTTT
>once|TRBV6-6|TRBD1|TRBJ2-7
CASSEIDRGRHEQYF
TGTGCCAGCAGTGAGATTGACAGGGGGCGGCACGAGCAGTACTTC
>once|TRBV6-2/TRBV6-3|-|TRBJ2-7
CASSTTTGPLYEQYF
TGTGCCAGCAGTACGACTACGGGCCCTCTCTACGAGCAGTACTTC